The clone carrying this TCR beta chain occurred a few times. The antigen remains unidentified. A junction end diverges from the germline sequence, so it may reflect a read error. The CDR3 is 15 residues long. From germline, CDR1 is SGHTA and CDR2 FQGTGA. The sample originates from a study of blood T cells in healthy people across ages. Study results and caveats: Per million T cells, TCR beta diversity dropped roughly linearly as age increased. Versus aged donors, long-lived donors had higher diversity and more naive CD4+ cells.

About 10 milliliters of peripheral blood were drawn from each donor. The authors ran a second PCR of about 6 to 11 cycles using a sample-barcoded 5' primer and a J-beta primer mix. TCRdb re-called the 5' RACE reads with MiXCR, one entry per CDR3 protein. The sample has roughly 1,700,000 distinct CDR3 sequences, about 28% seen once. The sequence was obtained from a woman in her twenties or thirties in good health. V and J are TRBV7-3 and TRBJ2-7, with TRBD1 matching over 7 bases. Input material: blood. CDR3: CASSLTGDGVYEQYF. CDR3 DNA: TGTGCCAGCAGCCTAACAGGGGATGGGGTCTACGAGCAGTACTTC.